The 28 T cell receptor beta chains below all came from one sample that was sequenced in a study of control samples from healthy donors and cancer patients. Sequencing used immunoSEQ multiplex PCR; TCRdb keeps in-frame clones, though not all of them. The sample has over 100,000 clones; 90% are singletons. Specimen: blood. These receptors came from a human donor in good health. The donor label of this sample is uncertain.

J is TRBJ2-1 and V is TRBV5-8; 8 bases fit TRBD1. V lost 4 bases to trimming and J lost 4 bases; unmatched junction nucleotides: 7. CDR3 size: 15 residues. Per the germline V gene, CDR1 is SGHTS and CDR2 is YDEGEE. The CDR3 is CASSGEGQVYNEQFF. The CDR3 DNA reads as TGTGCCAGCAGCGGAGAGGGACAGGTATACAATGAGCAGTTCTTC. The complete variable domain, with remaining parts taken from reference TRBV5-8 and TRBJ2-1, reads EAGVTQSPTHLIKTRGQQATLRCSPISGHTSVYWYQQALGLGLQFLLWYDEGEERNRGNFPPRFSGRQFPNYSSELNVNALELEDSALYLCASSGEGQVYNEQFFGPGTRLTVL.

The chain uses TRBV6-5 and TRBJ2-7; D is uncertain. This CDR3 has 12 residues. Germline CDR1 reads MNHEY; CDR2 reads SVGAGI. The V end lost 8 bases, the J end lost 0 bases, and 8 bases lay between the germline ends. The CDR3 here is CASRSYSYEQYF. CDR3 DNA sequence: TGTGCCAGCCGCTCTTACTCCTACGAGCAGTACTTC.

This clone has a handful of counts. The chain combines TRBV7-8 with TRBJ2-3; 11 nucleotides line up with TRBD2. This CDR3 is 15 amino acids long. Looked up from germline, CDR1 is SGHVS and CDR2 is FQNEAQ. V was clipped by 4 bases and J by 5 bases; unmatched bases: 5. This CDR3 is CASSSPGTSGDTQYF. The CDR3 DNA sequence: TGTGCCAGCAGCTCTCCCGGGACTAGCGGAGATACGCAGTATTTT. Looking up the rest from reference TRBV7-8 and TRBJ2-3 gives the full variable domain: GAGVSQSPRYKVAKRGQDVALRCDPISGHVSLFWYQQALGQGPEFLTYFQNEAQLDKSGLPSDRFFAERPEGSVSTLKIQRTQQEDSAVYLCASSSPGTSGDTQYFGPGTRLTVL.

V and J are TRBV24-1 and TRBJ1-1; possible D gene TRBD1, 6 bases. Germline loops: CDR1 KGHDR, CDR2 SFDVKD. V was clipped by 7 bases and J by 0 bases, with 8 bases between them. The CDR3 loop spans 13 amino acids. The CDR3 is CATRDSMNTEAFF. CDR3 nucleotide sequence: TGTGCCACCAGGGACAGCATGAACACTGAAGCTTTCTTT.

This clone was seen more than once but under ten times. In DNA form, the CDR3 reads TGCGCCAGCAGGGTCGCTAGTTCACCCCTCCACTTT. Residues: CASRVASSPLHF. This chain links TRBV10-2 with TRBJ1-6; no firm D call. The CDR3 loop spans 12 amino acids. Germline CDR1 is WSHSY and CDR2 is SAAADI. The V gene lost 6 bases and the J gene lost 9 bases, with 9 bases spanning the gap.

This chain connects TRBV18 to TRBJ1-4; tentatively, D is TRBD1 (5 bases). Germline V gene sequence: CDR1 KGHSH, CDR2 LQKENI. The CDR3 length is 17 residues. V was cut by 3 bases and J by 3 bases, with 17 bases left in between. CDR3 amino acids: CASSPIAARTPNEKLFF. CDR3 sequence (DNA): TGTGCCAGCTCACCCATAGCGGCCCGGACACCTAATGAAAAACTGTTTTTT.

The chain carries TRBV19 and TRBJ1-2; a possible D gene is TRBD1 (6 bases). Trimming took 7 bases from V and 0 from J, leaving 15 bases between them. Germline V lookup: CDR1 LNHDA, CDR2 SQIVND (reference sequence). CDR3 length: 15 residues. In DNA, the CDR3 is TGTGCCAGTAACCCCACAGGGCTCTCTAACTATGGCTACACCTTC. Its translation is CASNPTGLSNYGYTF.

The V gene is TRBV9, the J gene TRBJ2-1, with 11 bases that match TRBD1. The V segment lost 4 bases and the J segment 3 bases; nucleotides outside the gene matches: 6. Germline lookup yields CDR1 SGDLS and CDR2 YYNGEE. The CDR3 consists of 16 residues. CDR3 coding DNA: TGTGCCAGCAGCCTCCGGACAGGGGGCCTCTACAATGAGCAGTTCTTC. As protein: CASSLRTGGLYNEQFF.

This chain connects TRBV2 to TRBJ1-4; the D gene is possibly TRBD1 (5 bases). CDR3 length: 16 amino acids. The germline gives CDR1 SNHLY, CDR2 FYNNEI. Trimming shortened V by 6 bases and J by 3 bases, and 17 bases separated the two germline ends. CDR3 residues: CASRRLGGGANEKLFF. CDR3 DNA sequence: TGTGCCAGCAGGAGGCTTGGCGGGGGAGCTAATGAAAAACTGTTTTTT.

The chain's CDR3 is CASGLAILLDRVATGELFF. The CDR3 region has the DNA TGTGCTAGTGGTTTGGCGATCCTCCTAGACAGGGTGGCCACCGGGGAGCTGTTTTTT. The V gene is TRBV12-5, the J gene TRBJ2-2; 7 bases map to TRBD1. Germline values: CDR1 LGHNT, CDR2 FRNRAP. The junction had 15 bases not matched to a gene; V was cut back by 1 base and J by 4 bases. The CDR3 totals 19 residues.

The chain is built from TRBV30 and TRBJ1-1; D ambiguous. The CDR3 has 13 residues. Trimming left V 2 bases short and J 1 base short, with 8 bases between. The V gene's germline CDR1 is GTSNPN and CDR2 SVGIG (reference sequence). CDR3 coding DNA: TGTGCCTGGAGTACCCAAACGAACACTGAAGCTTTCTTT. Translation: CAWSTQTNTEAFF.

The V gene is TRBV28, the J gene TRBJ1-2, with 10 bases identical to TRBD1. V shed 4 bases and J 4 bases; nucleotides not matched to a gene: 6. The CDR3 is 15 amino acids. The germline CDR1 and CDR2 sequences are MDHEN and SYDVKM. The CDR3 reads CASSSGGQGSYGYTF. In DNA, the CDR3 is TGTGCCAGCAGTTCAGGGGGACAGGGGTCCTATGGCTACACCTTC.

CDR3 residues: CASSPTTTSGGASDTQYF. CDR3 nucleotides: TGTGCCAGCAGCCCGACCACCACTAGCGGGGGGGCCTCAGATACGCAGTATTTT. The chain uses TRBV7-2 and TRBJ2-3; 13 bases are shared with TRBD2. The CDR3 totals 18 residues. CDR1 is SGHTA and CDR2 is FQGNSA in the germline V gene. Losses at the gene ends were 5 bases for V and 4 bases for J; bases not matched to a gene: 12.

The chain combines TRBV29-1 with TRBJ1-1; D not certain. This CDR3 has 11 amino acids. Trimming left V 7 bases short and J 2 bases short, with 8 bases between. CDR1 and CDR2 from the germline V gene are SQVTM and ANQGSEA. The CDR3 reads CSARTNTEAFF. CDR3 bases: TGCAGCGCCCGAACTAACACTGAAGCTTTCTTT. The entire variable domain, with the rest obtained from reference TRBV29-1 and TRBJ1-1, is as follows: SAVISQKPSRDICQRGTSLTIQCQVDSQVTMMFWYRQQPGQSLTLIATANQGSEATYESGFVIDKFPISRPNLTFSTLTVSNMSPEDSSIYLCSARTNTEAFFGQGTRLTVV.

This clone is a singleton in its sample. As DNA, the CDR3 is TGTGCCTGGAGTGGTCAGTTGAACACTGAAGCTTTCTTT. This encodes CAWSGQLNTEAFF. The rearrangement uses TRBV30 and TRBJ1-1; D remains ambiguous. V lost 1 base and J 0 bases, leaving 6 bases between the germline ends. Germline CDR1 reads GTSNPN; CDR2 reads SVGIG (reference sequence). This CDR3 has 13 amino acids.

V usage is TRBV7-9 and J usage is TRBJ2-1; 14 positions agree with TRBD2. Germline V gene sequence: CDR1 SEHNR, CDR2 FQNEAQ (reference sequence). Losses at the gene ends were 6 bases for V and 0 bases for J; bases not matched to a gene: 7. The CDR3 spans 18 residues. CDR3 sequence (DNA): TGTGCCAGCAGGACGGGACTAGCGGGGGCCAGCTCCTACAATGAGCAGTTCTTC. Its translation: CASRTGLAGASSYNEQFF. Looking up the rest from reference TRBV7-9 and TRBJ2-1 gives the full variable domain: DTGVSQNPRHKITKRGQNVTFRCDPISEHNRLYWYRQTLGQGPEFLTYFQNEAQLEKSRLLSDRFSAERPKGSFSTLEIQRTEQGDSAMYLCASRTGLAGASSYNEQFFGPGTRLTVL.

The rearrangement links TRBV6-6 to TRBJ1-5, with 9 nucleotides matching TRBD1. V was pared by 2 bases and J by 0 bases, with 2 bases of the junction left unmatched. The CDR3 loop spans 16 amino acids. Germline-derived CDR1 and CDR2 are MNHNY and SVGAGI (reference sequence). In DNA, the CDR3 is TGTGCCAGCAGTTACCTGGGACAGGGTAGCAATCAGCCCCAGCATTTT. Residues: CASSYLGQGSNQPQHF.

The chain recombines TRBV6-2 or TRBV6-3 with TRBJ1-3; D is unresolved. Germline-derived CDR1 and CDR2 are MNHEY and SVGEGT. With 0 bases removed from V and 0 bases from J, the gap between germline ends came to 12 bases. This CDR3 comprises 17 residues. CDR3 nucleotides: TGTGCCAGCAGTTACTCGACGGTCGAAAACTCTGGAAACACCATATATTTT. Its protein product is CASSYSTVENSGNTIYF.

The CDR3 sequence: CASSDGAPAFF. CDR3 sequence (DNA): TGTGCCAGCAGTGACGGGGCTCCAGCTTTCTTT. The chain employs TRBV25-1 and TRBJ1-1; possibly TRBD1 for D (5 bases). Germline V CDR1 and CDR2: MGHDK, SYGVNS. The CDR3 consists of 11 residues. The V end lost 3 bases, the J end lost 10 bases, and 9 bases lay between the germline ends.

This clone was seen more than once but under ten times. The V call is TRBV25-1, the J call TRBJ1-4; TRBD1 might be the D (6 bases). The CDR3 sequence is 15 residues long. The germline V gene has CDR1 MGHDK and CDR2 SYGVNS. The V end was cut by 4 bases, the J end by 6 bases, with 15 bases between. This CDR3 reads CASSVTGGHHEKLFF. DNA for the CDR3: TGTGCCAGCAGTGTGACTGGGGGACATCATGAAAAACTGTTTTTT.

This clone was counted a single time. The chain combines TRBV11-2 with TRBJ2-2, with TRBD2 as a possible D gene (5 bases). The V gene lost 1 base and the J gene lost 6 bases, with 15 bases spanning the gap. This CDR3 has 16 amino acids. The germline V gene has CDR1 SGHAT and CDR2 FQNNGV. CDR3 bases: TGTGCCAGCAGCTTAGTATTCCCGGGGAGAGCCGGGGAGCTGTTTTTT. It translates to CASSLVFPGRAGELFF.

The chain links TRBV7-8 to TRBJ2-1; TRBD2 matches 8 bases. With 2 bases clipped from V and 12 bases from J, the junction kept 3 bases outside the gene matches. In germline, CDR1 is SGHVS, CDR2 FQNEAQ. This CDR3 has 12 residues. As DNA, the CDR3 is TGTGCCAGCAGCTTATCGGGGGGGTCGCAGTTCTTC. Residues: CASSLSGGSQFF.

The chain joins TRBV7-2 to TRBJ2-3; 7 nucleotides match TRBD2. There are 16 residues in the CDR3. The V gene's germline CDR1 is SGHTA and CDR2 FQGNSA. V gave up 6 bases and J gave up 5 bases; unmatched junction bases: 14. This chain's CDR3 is CASSSTWGGVIDTQYF. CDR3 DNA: TGTGCCAGCAGTTCAACTTGGGGGGGGGTGATAGATACGCAGTATTTT.

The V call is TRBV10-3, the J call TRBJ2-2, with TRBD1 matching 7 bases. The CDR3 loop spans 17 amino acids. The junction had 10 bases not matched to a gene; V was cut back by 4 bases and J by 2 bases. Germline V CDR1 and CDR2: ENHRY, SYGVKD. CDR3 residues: CAISVSMGQSNTGELFF. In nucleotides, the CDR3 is TGTGCCATCAGTGTTTCTATGGGACAGTCAAACACCGGGGAGCTGTTTTTT.

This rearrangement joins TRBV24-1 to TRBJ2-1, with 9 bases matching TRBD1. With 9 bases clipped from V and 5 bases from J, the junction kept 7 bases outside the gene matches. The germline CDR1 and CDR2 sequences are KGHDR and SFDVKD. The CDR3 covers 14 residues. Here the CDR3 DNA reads TGTGCCACCGGACAGGGGACACCCCACAATGAGCAGTTCTTC. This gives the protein CATGQGTPHNEQFF.

CDR3: CATSRDRTAYGYTF. The CDR3 coding sequence is TGTGCCACCAGCAGAGATAGGACAGCTTATGGCTACACCTTC. The chain employs TRBV15 and TRBJ1-2; maybe TRBD1 (6 bases). The CDR3 contains 14 residues. Germline V CDR1 and CDR2: LNHNV, YYDKDF (reference sequence). With 0 bases removed from V and 5 bases from J, the gap between germline ends came to 10 bases.

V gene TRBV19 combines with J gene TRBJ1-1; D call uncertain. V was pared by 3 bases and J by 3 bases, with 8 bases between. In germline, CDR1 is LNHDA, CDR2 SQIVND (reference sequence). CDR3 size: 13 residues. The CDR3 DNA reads TGTGCCAGTAGTATGTTCGTGTACACTGAAGCTTTCTTT. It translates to CASSMFVYTEAFF. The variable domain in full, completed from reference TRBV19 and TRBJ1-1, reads DGGITQSPKYLFRKEGQNVTLSCEQNLNHDAMYWYRQDPGQGLRLIYYSQIVNDFQKGDIAEGYSVSREKKESFPLTVTSAQKNPTAFYLCASSMFVYTEAFFGQGTRLTVV.

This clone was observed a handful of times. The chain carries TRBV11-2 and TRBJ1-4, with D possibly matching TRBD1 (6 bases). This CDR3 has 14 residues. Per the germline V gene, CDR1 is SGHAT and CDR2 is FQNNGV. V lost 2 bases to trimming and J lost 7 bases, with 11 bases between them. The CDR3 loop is CASSLLQGREKLFF. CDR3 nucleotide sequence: TGTGCCAGCAGCTTACTACAGGGACGTGAAAAACTGTTTTTT.